This T cell receptor (beta chain) was found in a study of blood T cells in healthy people across ages. Whole-study findings and limits: Unsorted PBMC material precluded a definitive naive versus antigen-experienced comparison. Researchers deemed the diversity estimates from one million T cells underestimates. Aged donors had fewer naive CD4+ cells and lower diversity than long-lived donors.

J lost 7 bases, V lost 2 bases, and 16 bases had no gene match. This CDR3 contains 16 residues. In germline, CDR1 is SQVTM, CDR2 ANQGSEA. Total RNA was isolated from each sample in quantities of at least 5 micrograms. The table lists this clonotype with a few counts. The antigen remains undetermined. A second PCR, run for roughly 7 to 11 cycles, used a sample-barcoded 5' primer plus a J-beta primer mix. TCRdb re-analysed the 5' RACE reads in MiXCR, keeping a single row per CDR3 protein. This sample has more than 1 million distinct CDR3 sequences, with around 43% found just once. The sample taken for sequencing was blood. The rearrangement joins TRBV29-1 to TRBJ2-7; TRBD2 matches 8 bases. This receptor was obtained from a woman between 55 and 75 years old in good health. The DNA for the CDR3 is TGCAGCGTTGAAACCCCGGGACTAGAGTGGTACAATGAGCAGTACTTC. Its translation is CSVETPGLEWYNEQYF.